These T cell receptor beta chains were read from a single sample in a study of blood T cell repertoires in COVID-19. Clones were sequenced by immunoSEQ multiplex PCR, and TCRdb holds only the in-frame ones, with some missing. Among roughly 140,000 clones listed, roughly 84% were seen once. The sequenced sample consisted of PBMCs or T cells enriched from blood (not recorded which). Receptors originate from a woman between 45 and 65 years old who had been exposed to COVID-19. CDR3s leave out the opening cysteine and the closing phenylalanine or tryptophan. The size entry is marked missing in some rows and otherwise reads once, few, many or a size class.

TRBV9	-	12	TRBJ2-3	ASSVGSWTDTQY
TRBV5-1	-	13	TRBJ2-1	ASSFGGGAYNEQF
TRBV9	-	12	TRBJ2-1	ASSGGLPSREQF
TRBV27	-	13	TRBJ2-3	ASSLYTATTDTQY
TRBV21-1	-	12	TRBJ1-2	AIERWAVNYGYT
TRBV13	-	12	TRBJ1-3	ASTKYGNGNTIY
TRBV19	few	12	TRBJ2-1	ASKGGEMGSGQF
TRBV13	-	12	TRBJ2-5	ASRRGGGEETQY
TRBV15	-	15	TRBJ1-2	ATSRDIPRTANYGYT
TRBV28	-	10	TRBJ1-2	ASRLVNYGYT
TRBV6-5	-	12	TRBJ2-5	ASSYDRGKETQY
TRBV6-2/TRBV6-3	-	12	TRBJ1-1	ASSYYRGGTEAF
TRBV29-1	-	10	TRBJ2-7	SVQQARYEQY
TRBV7-8	-	13	TRBJ2-7	ASSLVGQGVHEQY
TRBV2	-	15	TRBJ2-4	ASGNPDRSLFKNIQY
TRBV5-8	-	14	TRBJ2-2	ASSFGGRGYTGELF
TRBV5-1	few	13	TRBJ2-5	ASSLRGLPQETQY
TRBV2	-	14	TRBJ2-7	ASSEGGLAGGNEQY
TRBV27	-	15	TRBJ1-1	ASSLSQTGGPNTEAF
TRBV5-5	-	14	TRBJ1-5	ASSFGALLSNQPQH
TRBV10-3	-	16	TRBJ1-2	AISPGTGGISGNYGYT
TRBV25-1	-	11	TRBJ2-3	ASGGVKTDTQY
TRBV7-9	-	13	TRBJ1-3	ASSLTGSTGNTIY
TRBV27	-	11	TRBJ2-5	ASSLGGGETQY
TRBV11-3	-	11	TRBJ2-7	ASSSGTGAEQY
TRBV7-6	-	13	TRBJ2-1	ASSSEGLGDNEQF
TRBV27	-	20	TRBJ1-1	ASSLSAGQGARGLLMNTEAF
TRBV6-5	-	12	TRBJ1-2	ASSFGRGFRDYT
TRBV6-4	-	11	TRBJ1-1	ASSENRGTEAF
TRBV11-2	-	13	TRBJ1-5	ASSRTGNSNQPQH
TRBV19	-	14	TRBJ2-2	ASSIKAGGNTGELF
TRBV27	-	11	TRBJ2-7	ASSSSPRGEQY
TRBV21-1	-	12	TRBJ2-1	ASRAGGSLNEQF
TRBV9	-	13	TRBJ1-1	ASSPRDGVYTEAF
TRBV6-4	few	13	TRBJ2-1	ASSDSAGSVNEQF
TRBV6-1	-	13	TRBJ1-1	ASSEKRGVSTEAF
TRBV12-5	-	9	TRBJ2-7	AGRWGFEQY
TRBV23-1	-	17	TRBJ1-2	ASSQSGGPATRSSSGYT
TRBV27	-	11	TRBJ2-4	ASTRGLGWGQY
TRBV5-1	-	12	TRBJ2-7	ASSFASGGYEQY
TRBV7-7	-	13	TRBJ2-1	ASSRAGLRFDEQF
TRBV5-1	-	12	TRBJ2-1	ASSFRSSYNEQF
TRBV12-1	-	13	TRBJ1-5	ASSFARGPYQPQH
TRBV30	once	8	TRBJ1-1	ARWAGEAF
TRBV4-3	-	11	TRBJ2-7	ASSRKTGYEQY
TRBV3-1/TRBV3-2	-	13	TRBJ2-1	ASSPTGGAYNEQF
TRBV5-4	-	14	TRBJ2-1	ASSQTSGSGYNEQF
TRBV7-3	-	12	TRBJ2-2	ASSAQGVTGELF
TRBV19	medium-sized	12	TRBJ2-5	ASSTLDYQETQY
TRBV6-5	-	11	TRBJ2-1	ASSYSTRYEQF
TRBV9	-	14	TRBJ2-1	ASSATWGSGQNEQF
TRBV27	-	14	TRBJ2-5	ASRHYWTDPTETQY
TRBV2	-	11	TRBJ1-6	ASTVQSNSPLH
TRBV6-6	-	15	TRBJ1-3	ASSPGTGLISGNTIY
TRBV5-1	-	12	TRBJ2-3	ASAATVLTDTQY
TRBV13	-	10	TRBJ2-3	ASSFSGDTQY
TRBV4-1	-	14	TRBJ2-1	ASSHLAGSSYNEQF
TRBV7-8	-	12	TRBJ1-1	ASSLGKRNTEAF
TRBV9	-	13	TRBJ2-1	ASSVGSISYNEQF
TRBV5-8	-	10	TRBJ2-5	ASSLTGGTQY